This T cell receptor beta chain emerged from a study of cytomegalovirus exposure and HLA in healthy donors (dated by TCRdb to the late 2010s). Regarding the complete study: In an earlier analysis of fewer than 750 of the donors, around 300 Gb of sequence data and 117 million unique TCR beta sequences from about 180 million T cells were reported. An early release covering about 600 HLA-typed donors comprised approximately 300 gigabases of sequencing data and tens of millions of unique TCR sequences. The number of donors typed differed by locus, with 629-630 for A, B, C, DRB1 and DQB1, approximately 500 for DQA1, 600 to 610 for DPA1, and under 490 for DPB1. Donor age, sex, ethnicity and CMV serostatus were compiled together with the repertoire data. Using immunosequencing, the study profiled T cell repertoires from around 670 subjects and related those repertoires to cytomegalovirus serostatus. A later genetic analysis used genome-wide SNP genotypes for about 60% of the roughly 700 donors, treating that subset as a discovery cohort. Rather than drawing on any new phenotypic data, the later analysis identified candidate immune exposures from TCR beta sequences and the way those sequences occurred across donors. An earlier analysis of approximately 580 of the donors used high-throughput TCR beta sequencing to judge whether each TCR beta V gene segment behaved as functional or pseudogenic. All discovery cohort repertoires had been generated using a single sequencing platform. To predict cytomegalovirus infection status, the study combined high-throughput TCR immunosequencing, statistical association of individual TCRs with disease status, and machine learning. In addition to the first cohort of several hundred subjects, a separate validation cohort of approximately 130 different subjects was used. Across 300 to 400 genotyped donors of the cohort, an average of roughly 200,000 unique TCR beta nucleotide sequences per donor were sequenced, and around 20% of those sequences were non-productive. Because of strong linkage in the cohort, four to six DR-DQ haplotypes were treated as single units for association and clustering. Class I and class II HLA loci were covered by the typing at four-digit resolution. Among the roughly 390 genotyped donors, around 81% belonged to the genetic ancestry cluster associated with self-reported Caucasian donors. A later analysis re-analyzed previously published TCR beta repertoires from 666 donors and added high-resolution HLA genotyping to study TCR occurrence patterns. The study aimed to test whether cataloging public T cell receptors could reveal signatures of past pathogen exposure. Beyond this particular receptor, the publication reports: In vitro tests confirmed that a few of the cytomegalovirus-associated TCR beta chains recognize cytomegalovirus antigens. A cluster of highly shared sequence variants was judged likely to be a technical artifact of the sequencing pipeline. The cohort was sequenced for TCR beta chains only, and without alpha or paired-chain data the features that could be detected were limited. Most TCR sequences were seen in very few donors, while some public TCRs were found in many individuals. According to a later analysis, parvovirus B19, influenza, CMV and Epstein-Barr virus appeared linked to several top co-occurrence clusters. The presence/absence analyses assumed that sequencing depth was roughly uniform across donors, and that assumption may not be true. In a later genetic analysis, fewer N-insertions in productive TCRs were reported among donors in an Asian-associated ancestry cluster than the roughly 640-donor mean. An association between a missense DCLRE1C variant and V-gene and J-gene trimming of TCR beta chains was found in a later genetic analysis and replicated in an independent cohort. In an earlier analysis of approximately 590 of the donors, most TCR beta V segments were observed in productive rearrangements about 90% or about 30% of the time, broadly matching IMGT annotations. Strong co-occurrence of HLA alleles, especially DR and DQ, made assigning TCR associations to individual alleles difficult. In a later analysis, about 16,000 TCR beta sequences were associated with specific HLA alleles at a false discovery rate of 0.05. The classifier was reported to diagnose cytomegalovirus status with high specificity and sensitivity in both the original cohort and the validation cohort. A further reported finding was that TCR beta sequences accurately predicted the HLA-A and HLA-B alleles for most subjects in the first cohort. Some IMGT-functional V segments, including TRBV6-2 and TRBV6-3, could not be distinguished by the 87-base-pair reads and were therefore excluded. The study listed approximately 150 TCR beta chains as associated with cytomegalovirus. Because counts were too low, seventeen rarely observed V segments, including chromosome 9 orphons, were left out of the earlier analysis of 587 of the donors. Correlated functional status among segregating V segments might be attributable to linkage disequilibrium, but an unknown experimental factor could not be ruled out. In a later analysis, HLA-associated TCR beta chains showed more clonal expansion and lower generation probabilities than non-associated chains that were equally common. The authors suggested that the approach could potentially be generalized to other disease states and immunological phenotypes. A later analysis found that TCR association rates varied across HLA loci, with DRB1 alleles showing the most associated TCRs and HLA-C alleles the fewest. Because HLA typing was unavailable for some donors at each locus, only the typed subset was used in association tests. In a later analysis, most CMV-associated TCR beta chains were found to appear HLA-restricted, with HLA associations seemingly driven largely by CMV exposure. Immune exposure information for the cohort was limited to CMV serostatus.

CDR1 LNHDA and CDR2 SQIVND were looked up in the germline V gene (reference sequence). Compared with germline, V lacks 4 bases and J lacks 3 bases; bases without a gene match: 12. Taken from cysteine to phenylalanine, the CDR3 has 17 residues. Only the CDR3 DNA is retained, 51 bases long and in frame from the first base. As for this clone: Its antigen remains unidentified. Per-base quality was not reported, and no clone a single base away is much larger than it.

The library was built by means of the immunoSEQ multiplex PCR assay. The multiplex PCR relied on a mix of 60 forward primers for TCR Vbeta segments and 13 reverse primers for TCR Jbeta segments. The CDR3 region of rearranged TCR beta genes was amplified from genomic DNA by a multiplex PCR assay. On the Illumina HiSeq System, the amplified TCR beta libraries were sequenced as 87-base-pair reads. Turning to the authors' computational methods: In a later analysis, some 80 million unique TCR beta chains were counted across the 650 to 700 repertoires, and approximately 11 million of these chains were shared by at least two donors. Raw reads were error-corrected and collapsed into unique sequences by a nearest-neighbor algorithm in which closely related sequences were merged to remove PCR and sequencing errors. Alignment of CDR3 sequences to IMGT reference sequences was used to assign V, D and J gene segments. Each retained sequence needed at least a six-nucleotide match to both a V gene segment and a J gene segment. A rearrangement counted as productive if the CDR3 had no stop codons and remained in frame with V and J, and every other rearrangement counted as non-productive. CDR3 was defined according to IMGT convention as the region running from the second conserved V-encoded cysteine to the conserved J-encoded phenylalanine. The earlier analysis of 587 of the donors excluded any sequence lacking an unambiguous match to a single V gene segment. An earlier analysis of some 610 of the donors called V segments functional above 56.7% productive rearrangements and segregating when the between-donor standard deviation exceeded 5%. A statistical classification framework was built for diagnosing cytomegalovirus status from the catalog of TCR beta chain sequences. A later analysis assigned V and J genes by comparing TCR nucleotide sequences with IMGT/GENE-DB human TR gene sequences. In a later analysis, CDR3 sequences and most-parsimonious VDJ recombination scenarios were assigned using the TCRdist pipeline. A later analysis defined each TCR beta chain by its CDR3 amino acid sequence plus V-gene family, and excluded reads lacking a unique V-gene family. A later analysis removed several hundred highly shared, low-generation-probability nucleotide sequences to deal with suspected cross-contamination and a sequencing artifact. In a later analysis, a clonal expansion index was calculated for each public chain from normalized within-repertoire ranks of inferred template counts. Generation probabilities in a later analysis came from a VDJ recombination model fitted to out-of-frame rearrangements, and those results were checked against IGoR. A later analysis scored TCR-TCR, TCR-HLA and TCR-CMV co-occurrence with hypergeometric tests, applying a repertoire-size bias correction to TCR pairs. False discovery rates were estimated in a later analysis by permuting HLA or CMV assignments 20 times. A later analysis grouped co-occurring TCRs with DBSCAN, adding TCRdist sequence similarity when clustering within HLA-allele-positive subsets. Repertoires with fewer than 30,000 or more than 120,000 public chains, plus five repertoires with anomalous nucleotide sharing, were excluded from co-occurrence clustering. Entries here come from immuneACCESS through TCRdb and include only in-frame sequences with V and J called. Some clones fail to appear in such tables; in the studies checked, an unresolved V gene covers under half of the shortfall, and the cause of the remainder is unknown. From that table come the V and J calls and clone size; the DNA was used to work out D and trimming. This sample comprises 110,000 to 150,000 clones, approximately 80% of them detected only once. 2.5% of the sample goes to the ten largest clones.

The cohort comprised around 690 healthy bone marrow donors. Cohort members were all nominally healthy when sampled, although unrecorded immune exposures were likely present. The donor tested CMV seronegative and was one of the 352 seronegative cohort members. Every donor gave a peripheral blood sample, and the peripheral blood mononuclear cells from that sample were used for TCR beta sequencing. Genomic DNA extraction from the blood cell samples was performed with the Qiagen DNeasy Blood Extraction Kit. The chain links TRBV19 with TRBJ1-2, with 9 bases matching TRBD1. What was sequenced was PBMCs. The clonotype was recovered from a boy aged 2 to 10 in good health and CMV-seronegative. The sequence in DNA is TGTGCCAGTAGTACCTCATCTCCATGGACAGGGGACTATGGCTACACCTTC. The resulting protein is CASSTSSPWTGDYGYTF.